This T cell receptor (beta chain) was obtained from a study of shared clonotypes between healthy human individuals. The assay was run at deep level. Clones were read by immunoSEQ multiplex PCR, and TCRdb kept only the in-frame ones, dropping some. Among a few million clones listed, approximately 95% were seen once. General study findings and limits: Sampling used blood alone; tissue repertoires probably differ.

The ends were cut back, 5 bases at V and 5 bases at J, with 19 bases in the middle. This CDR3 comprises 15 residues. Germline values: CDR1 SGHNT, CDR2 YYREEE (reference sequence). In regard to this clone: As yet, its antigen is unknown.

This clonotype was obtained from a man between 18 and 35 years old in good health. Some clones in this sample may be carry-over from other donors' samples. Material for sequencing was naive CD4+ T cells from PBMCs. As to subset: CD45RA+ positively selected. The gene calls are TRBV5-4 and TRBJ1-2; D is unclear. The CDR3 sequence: CASSSGGRLAYGYTF. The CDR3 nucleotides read TGTGCCAGCAGTTCTGGCGGCCGGCTGGCGTATGGCTACACCTTC. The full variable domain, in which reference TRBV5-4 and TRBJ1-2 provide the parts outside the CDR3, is ETGVTQSPTHLIKTRGQQVTLRCSSQSGHNTVSWYQQALGQGPQFIFQYYREEENGRGNFPPRFSGLQFPNYSSELNVNALELDDSALYLCASSSGGRLAYGYTFGSGTRLTVV.